The next 22 T cell receptor beta chains were all read from a single sample in a study of CD8 T cells in Susac syndrome. Reverse transcription of roughly 0.5 to 1 ug RNA was carried out with random hexamers. TCRdb reprocessed the immunoSEQ multiplex PCR reads with MiXCR, giving one entry per CDR3 protein. Of some 170,000 distinct CDR3 sequences listed, about 94% were seen once; the top ten hold 0.085% to 0.1%. Specimen: CD4+ T cells from PBMCs. The source of these receptors is a human donor with Susac syndrome.

The chain carries TRBV2 and TRBJ2-7, with a possible D match to TRBD1 (5 bases). V was clipped by 8 bases and J by 7 bases, with 15 bases between them. Looked up from germline, CDR1 is SNHLY and CDR2 is FYNNEI. The CDR3 extends over 12 amino acids. DNA for the CDR3: TGTGCCAGCGGGGCCCCCTCGGAGGAGCAGTACTTC. It codes for CASGAPSEEQYF.

J is TRBJ2-7 and V is TRBV14; 9 bases are a match to TRBD1. The CDR3 is made up of 17 amino acids. The germline CDR1 and CDR2 sequences are SGHDN and FVKESK. Trimming cost V 3 bases and J 3 bases; bases outside gene matches: 12. The CDR3 loop reads CASSHSMPGQGGYEQYF. CDR3 DNA: TGTGCCAGCAGCCATTCCATGCCGGGACAGGGCGGCTACGAGCAGTACTTC.

The chain employs TRBV18 and TRBJ2-1; unclear D gene. V was clipped by 3 bases and J by 12 bases, with 9 bases between them. CDR1 and CDR2 from the germline V gene are KGHSH and LQKENI. This CDR3 is built from 11 residues. The CDR3 DNA reads TGTGCCAGCTCACCCGCTGAAGGGCAGTTCTTC. Protein sequence: CASSPAEGQFF.

There are a few counts of this clonotype. The chain combines TRBV30 with TRBJ2-1; 10 nucleotides align to TRBD1. J was trimmed by 8 bases and V by 8 bases; bases with no gene match: 12. Looked up from germline, CDR1 is GTSNPN and CDR2 is SVGIG (reference sequence). The CDR3 totals 14 residues. CDR3 bases: TGTGCCCAAAGTAGGGGACAGGGGATAGATGAGCAGTTCTTC. This translates into CAQSRGQGIDEQFF.

The CDR3 sequence is CASSLPSNGQGTGGWYEQYF. CDR3 sequence (DNA): TGTGCCAGCAGCTTACCTAGCAATGGACAGGGGACCGGGGGTTGGTACGAGCAGTACTTC. This rearrangement joins TRBV11-1 to TRBJ2-7; 9 bases agree with TRBD1. The CDR3 totals 20 residues. V shed 2 bases and J 4 bases; nucleotides not matched to a gene: 21. Germline loops: CDR1 SGHAT, CDR2 FQDESV (reference sequence).

The chain carries TRBV5-4 and TRBJ2-7; 16 bases are a match to TRBD2. The CDR3 runs 16 residues. V lost 4 bases, J lost 5 bases, and 6 bases stayed unmatched. From germline, CDR1 is SGHNT and CDR2 YYREEE (reference sequence). The CDR3 reads CASSRGLAGGFHEQYF. The CDR3 DNA reads TGTGCCAGCAGCCGGGGACTAGCGGGAGGGTTCCACGAGCAGTACTTC. Full variable domain (missing parts from reference TRBV5-4 and TRBJ2-7): ETGVTQSPTHLIKTRGQQVTLRCSSQSGHNTVSWYQQALGQGPQFIFQYYREEENGRGNFPPRFSGLQFPNYSSELNVNALELDDSALYLCASSRGLAGGFHEQYFGPGTRLTVT.

This rearrangement joins TRBV4-1 to TRBJ1-5; D call uncertain. Trimming removed 0 bases from V and 5 bases from J, with 11 bases in between. Per germline, CDR1 MGHRA and CDR2 YSYEKL. The CDR3 length is 15 residues. The CDR3 nucleotides are TGCGCCAGCAGCCAAGAATGGACCGGAGATCAGCCCCAGCATTTT. It specifies CASSQEWTGDQPQHF.

This clonotype showed up just once. J is TRBJ2-1 and V is TRBV19; TRBD2 aligns across 14 bases. Germline trimming cut 4 bases from V and 4 bases from J; bases unmatched to any gene: 3. The CDR3 extends over 16 amino acids. The germline CDR1 and CDR2 sequences are LNHDA and SQIVND (reference sequence). The CDR3 protein is CASSRTSGRNYNEQFF. CDR3 sequence (DNA): TGTGCCAGTAGTAGGACTAGCGGGAGGAATTACAATGAGCAGTTCTTC. Combining the CDR3 with reference TRBV19 and TRBJ2-1 gives the whole variable domain DGGITQSPKYLFRKEGQNVTLSCEQNLNHDAMYWYRQDPGQGLRLIYYSQIVNDFQKGDIAEGYSVSREKKESFPLTVTSAQKNPTAFYLCASSRTSGRNYNEQFFGPGTRLTVL.

The chain recombines TRBV6-5 with TRBJ1-2; 9 bases are a match to TRBD1. The CDR3 covers 12 residues. The junction had 1 base not matched to a gene; V was cut back by 5 bases and J by 6 bases. CDR1 and CDR2 (germline): MNHEY, SVGAGI. CDR3 nucleotides: TGTGCCAGCAGTCGGGACAGGGATGGCTACACCTTC. Translated, it gives CASSRDRDGYTF.

The rearrangement links TRBV20-1 to TRBJ1-1; the D is unclear. Germline CDR1 and CDR2: DFQATT and SNEGSKA (reference sequence). The CDR3 sequence is 13 residues long. The germline V and J ends were trimmed by 8 bases and 11 bases, with 24 bases remaining between them. CDR3 coding DNA: TGCAGTCCCCAACCCTCGGCCCCACTTTGGGCTTTCTTT. This encodes CSPQPSAPLWAFF.

The chain carries TRBV5-6 and TRBJ2-1; a weak D match, TRBD1 (5 bases). The CDR3 length is 11 residues. The germline V gene encodes CDR1 SGHDT and CDR2 YYEEEE. V lost 3 bases and J 9 bases, leaving 7 bases between the germline ends. The CDR3 loop is CASSSRVEQFF. The CDR3 DNA sequence: TGTGCCAGCAGCTCCAGGGTTGAGCAGTTCTTC.

The chain carries TRBV5-4 and TRBJ2-2, with unresolved D. The germline V gene has CDR1 SGHNT and CDR2 YYREEE (reference sequence). The germline V and J ends were trimmed by 1 base and 7 bases, with 5 bases remaining between them. This CDR3 region has 12 residues. CDR3 residues: CASSLQDGELFF. DNA of the CDR3: TGTGCCAGCAGCTTGCAGGACGGGGAGCTGTTTTTT.

The V and J genes are TRBV5-1 and TRBJ2-7, with a tentative D call TRBD2 (5 bases). V lost 0 bases and J lost 4, with 17 bases in between. The CDR3 runs to 16 residues. Germline V gene data show CDR1 as SGHRS and CDR2 as YFSETQ. The CDR3 here is CASSLASVGVRYEQYF. The CDR3, as DNA: TGCGCCAGCAGCTTGGCCTCGGTGGGAGTGAGGTACGAGCAGTACTTC.

The chain is built from TRBV5-6 and TRBJ1-2, with 9 bases matching TRBD1. The CDR3 contains 16 residues. Germline CDR1 and CDR2: SGHDT and YYEEEE. The ends lost 4 bases at V and 6 bases at J; junction bases unmatched: 13. In DNA, the CDR3 is TGTGCCAGCAGCCGGGACGGGACAGGGCGATGGAATGGCTACACCTTC. This encodes CASSRDGTGRWNGYTF.

The chain joins TRBV5-1 to TRBJ2-7, with TRBD1 matching 7 bases. The germline CDR1 and CDR2 sequences are SGHRS and YFSETQ. V was clipped by 0 bases and J by 5 bases; unmatched bases: 5. The CDR3 has 14 residues. CDR3 region: CASSLATGIHEQYF. CDR3 DNA sequence: TGCGCCAGCAGCTTGGCGACAGGGATCCACGAGCAGTACTTC.

This chain connects TRBV29-1 to TRBJ1-1, with D uncertain. This CDR3 is 13 amino acids long. V lost 7 bases and J lost 1, with 13 bases in between. Per the germline V gene, CDR1 is SQVTM and CDR2 is ANQGSEA. CDR3 in DNA: TGCAGCGGCCGGACGGATCCGAACACTGAAGCTTTCTTT. Protein sequence: CSGRTDPNTEAFF.

The chain employs TRBV29-1 and TRBJ2-1; tentatively, D is TRBD1 (6 bases). This CDR3 comprises 16 residues. Germline V CDR1 and CDR2: SQVTM, ANQGSEA. Trimming left V 8 bases short and J 0 bases short, with 20 bases between. CDR3 loop: CSLIPGDGLSYNEQFF. The CDR3 nucleotides are TGCAGCCTAATCCCAGGGGACGGGCTCTCCTACAATGAGCAGTTCTTC.

J is TRBJ2-7 and V is TRBV18; a possible D gene is TRBD1 (6 bases). The germline V and J ends were trimmed by 4 bases and 4 bases, with 14 bases remaining between them. CDR1 and CDR2 from the germline V gene are KGHSH and LQKENI. This CDR3 comprises 14 residues. The CDR3: CASSRETGYYEQYF. The CDR3 DNA sequence: TGTGCCAGCTCACGGGAGACAGGATATTACGAGCAGTACTTC.

V and J are TRBV15 and TRBJ1-3; unclear D gene. CDR3 size: 15 residues. Germline V gene data show CDR1 as LNHNV and CDR2 as YYDKDF (reference sequence). V was shortened by 3 bases and J by 4 bases, with 13 bases between the two germline ends. The CDR3 region is CATSSPWETGNTIYF. CDR3 nucleotide sequence: TGTGCCACCAGCAGCCCTTGGGAAACCGGAAACACCATATATTTT.

This CDR3 reads CASSYGQGSRGYTF. The CDR3 DNA follows: TGTGCCAGCAGTTACGGACAGGGGTCTCGAGGCTACACCTTC. V gene TRBV6-5 combines with J gene TRBJ1-2, with 9 bases that match TRBD1. The CDR3 is 14 amino acids. V dropped 2 bases and J dropped 8; count of bases not matched to a gene: 6. The germline gives CDR1 MNHEY, CDR2 SVGAGI.

V gene TRBV3-1 combines with J gene TRBJ2-1; either TRBD1 or TRBD2 may supply D (5 bases each). Per the germline V gene, CDR1 is LGHDT and CDR2 is YNNKEL (reference sequence). The CDR3 extends over 15 amino acids. V was pared by 0 bases and J by 9 bases, with 15 bases between. CDR3 sequence: CASSQDANEGIEQFF. CDR3 DNA sequence: TGTGCCAGCAGCCAAGACGCGAACGAGGGGATTGAGCAGTTCTTC.

This clonotype has just one count. The chain employs TRBV2 and TRBJ2-4, with D unclear. CDR3 length: 18 residues. The germline V gene encodes CDR1 SNHLY and CDR2 FYNNEI. V lost 8 bases, J lost 2 bases, and 25 bases lay in between. The DNA of the CDR3 is TGTGCCAGCCTACCTAACCCCCTTAAACGCGGAACCAAAAACATTCAGTACTTC. Its translation: CASLPNPLKRGTKNIQYF.